The sequence of this T cell receptor (beta chain) was determined in a study of blood T cell repertoires in COVID-19. Looking at the study overall: Spain, Italy and the United States supplied samples that represented acute and convalescent COVID-19. PBMCs, B-cell-depleted T cells, or T cells provided the cDNA or gDNA that made up the material.

The sample holds one count of this clone. Trimming removed 0 bases from V and 3 bases from J; junction bases left unmatched: 7. The CDR3 totals 16 residues. CDR1 and CDR2 from the germline V gene are LGHNA and YNFKEQ. Original methodology: Estimated nucleated cell counts came from reference gene primer amplification. Sequenced by immunoSEQ multiplex PCR; TCRdb stores in-frame clones only, minus some. The DNA was the basis for D and trimming; V, J and clone size are from that table. The table records about 250,000 clones, over 70% of them present only once. The sample comprised peripheral blood. The sequence was obtained from a woman older than 75 with acute or convalescent COVID-19. J is TRBJ2-7 and V is TRBV4-2; 8 positions agree with TRBD2. CDR3 in amino acids: CASSQDYTSGHYEQYF. In nucleotides, the CDR3 is TGTGCCAGCAGCCAAGATTATACTAGCGGTCACTACGAGCAGTACTTC.